These 10 T cell receptor beta chains were sequenced from one sample in a study of blood T cells in healthy people across ages. A J-beta primer mix and a sample-barcoded 5' primer were used in a second PCR of about 6 to 12 cycles. TCRdb re-called the 5' RACE reads with MiXCR, one entry per CDR3 protein. The sample records hundreds of thousands of distinct CDR3 sequences, around 42% being singletons. Source material: blood. The receptors were sampled from a man aged 60 to 75 in good health.

The chain carries TRBV5-1 and TRBJ1-2; 8 bases align to TRBD1. Germline assignment: CDR1 SGHRS and CDR2 YFSETQ. This CDR3 region has 15 residues. The trim removed 4 bases at V and 4 bases at J, leaving 9 bases unmatched. The CDR3 nucleotides are TGCGCCAGCAGCCCGTGGGGGACAGGACCCTATGGCTACACCTTC. Amino acid sequence: CASSPWGTGPYGYTF.

The gene calls are TRBV5-1 and TRBJ1-2, with D hard to call. The CDR3 is made up of 15 amino acids. Per germline, CDR1 SGHRS and CDR2 YFSETQ. Deletions cut 4 bases from V and 6 bases from J, with 19 bases between. CDR3 DNA sequence: TGCGCCAGCAGCCCGGGCCTGGGGATGACCGATGGCTACACCTTC. This sequence encodes CASSPGLGMTDGYTF. The variable domain in full, with the rest retrieved from reference TRBV5-1 and TRBJ1-2, is KAGVTQTPRYLIKTRGQQVTLSCSPISGHRSVSWYQQTPGQGLQFLFEYFSETQRNKGNFPGRFSGRQFSNSRSEMNVSTLELGDSALYLCASSPGLGMTDGYTFGSGTRLTVV.

The chain recombines TRBV18 with TRBJ2-5; D unresolved. Trimming removed 4 bases at V and 0 bases at J, with 6 bases between. This CDR3 has 13 residues. The germline CDR1 and CDR2 sequences are KGHSH and LQKENI. The CDR3 region has the DNA TGTGCCAGCTCACTCAATGACCAAGAGACCCAGTACTTC. Encoded protein: CASSLNDQETQYF.

There are a few counts of this clonotype. This sequence joins TRBV7-9 and TRBJ1-2; no definite D call. Between the trimmed V and J ends, which lost 5 bases and 7 bases, there was a span of 17 bases. This CDR3 is built from 14 residues. Germline assignment: CDR1 SEHNR and CDR2 FQNEAQ (reference sequence). The DNA for the CDR3 is TGTGCCAGCAGCCTCGGACCACAGCAAGCTGGCTACACCTTC. It yields the protein CASSLGPQQAGYTF.

CDR3 nucleotides: TGTGCCAGCGCTGACTACACAGATACGCAGTATTTT. Translation gives CASADYTDTQYF. The chain employs TRBV6-1 and TRBJ2-3; TRBD2 might be the D (5 bases). Deletions cut 8 bases from V and 2 bases from J, with 8 bases between. The CDR3 is made up of 12 amino acids. Germline CDR1 reads MNHNS; CDR2 reads SASEGT.

This clonotype was recorded once. The CDR3 loop reads CSANGLAGGDDTQYF. CDR3 sequence (DNA): TGCAGTGCTAACGGACTAGCGGGGGGGGATGATACGCAGTATTTT. The chain has TRBV20-1 and TRBJ2-3; 15 bases map to TRBD2. Germline V gene lookup returns CDR1 DFQATT and CDR2 SNEGSKA (reference sequence). This CDR3 region has 15 residues. V dropped 4 bases and J dropped 6; count of bases not matched to a gene: 5.

J is TRBJ2-1 and V is TRBV9; 8 nucleotides align to TRBD2. Germline loops: CDR1 SGDLS, CDR2 YYNGEE. CDR3 size: 14 residues. The ends lost 4 bases at V and 13 bases at J; junction bases unmatched: 13. In DNA, the CDR3 is TGTGCCAGCAGCTCAAGGACTAGCCTGGAGACCCAGTTCTTC. It translates to CASSSRTSLETQFF.

Regarding this clonotype: At one end the junction does not follow the germline gene, possibly because of a read error. The chain combines TRBV12-3 or TRBV12-4 with TRBJ2-3; tentatively, D is TRBD2 (6 bases). The CDR3 has 17 amino acids. This CDR3 reads CASGFQATGVSTDTQYF. CDR3 nucleotides: TGTGCCAGCGGTTTTCAGGCGACGGGGGTTAGCACAGATACGCAGTATTTT.

This clonotype was observed a handful of times. V and J are TRBV2 and TRBJ2-5; possible D gene TRBD2, 6 bases. Per the germline V gene, CDR1 is SNHLY and CDR2 is FYNNEI. The CDR3 is 16 amino acids. The V and J ends lost 3 bases and 5 bases respectively, with 19 bases between them. CDR3 coding DNA: TGTGCCAGCAGTGAGCGGCAGGGAGGAAACAGGGAGACCCAGTACTTC. This encodes CASSERQGGNRETQYF. The variable domain in full, with the rest retrieved from reference TRBV2 and TRBJ2-5, is EPEVTQTPSHQVTQMGQEVILRCVPISNHLYFYWYRQILGQKVEFLVSFYNNEISEKSEIFDDQFSVERPDGSNFTLKIRSTKLEDSAMYFCASSERQGGNRETQYFGPGTRLLVL.

The chain is built from TRBV4-3 and TRBJ2-7, with D maybe TRBD1 (6 bases). V lost 1 base and J 3 bases, leaving 13 bases between the germline ends. The CDR3 sequence is 15 residues long. The V gene's germline CDR1 is LGHNA and CDR2 YSLEER. The CDR3 here is CASSQVVQGGYEQYF. CDR3 DNA: TGCGCCAGCAGCCAAGTGGTACAGGGTGGCTACGAGCAGTACTTC.